This T cell receptor (beta chain) was found in a study of neoadjuvant anti-PD-1 for oral cavity cancer. Study-level background: Patients without progression received a fourth nivolumab dose around day 43, then surgical resection on days 50-56.

The CDR3 has 13 amino acids. Germline values: CDR1 SEHNR, CDR2 FQNEAQ (reference sequence). V shed 6 bases and J shed 1 base, with 6 bases lying between them. TCRdb keeps only in-frame clones here, not all; method: immunoSEQ multiplex PCR. Of tens of thousands of clones in the sample, around 83% were seen once. Cohort: HPV-negative, locally advanced oral cavity squamous cell carcinoma patients. The TCR comes from a person aged 35 to 85 with oral cavity squamous cell carcinoma. Material: PBMCs, obtained before nivolumab (anti-PD-1) treatment. The chain couples TRBV7-9 to TRBJ2-2; maybe TRBD1 (5 bases). In DNA form, the CDR3 reads TGTGCCAGCAGGACAGAGAACACCGGGGAGCTGTTTTTT. Translation: CASRTENTGELFF.